The sequence of this TCR beta chain was determined in a study of blood T cell repertoires in COVID-19. Overall study context: Sites in the United States, Italy and Spain provided acute and convalescent COVID-19 samples. Sample material is recorded as cDNA or gDNA derived from T cells, B-cell-depleted T cells, or PBMCs.

The protocol was immunoSEQ multiplex PCR, while the TCRdb copy is restricted to in-frame clones and leaves out a portion. The sample holds a few hundred thousand clones; 80% to 90% are singletons and the top ten take roughly 4%. Participant reports of clinical history set cohort assignment. Symptom resolution, clearance, or two negative PCRs marked the recovered donors of Cohort 3. V lost 4 bases to trimming and J lost 4 bases, with 5 bases between them. Germline-derived CDR1 and CDR2 are LNHDA and SQIVND (reference sequence). This CDR3 has 12 residues. The chain recombines TRBV19 with TRBJ2-1; D is possibly TRBD2 (5 bases). The material sequenced was PBMCs or T cells enriched from blood (not recorded which). The sequence was collected from a woman aged 25-40 years who had recovered from COVID-19. The chain's CDR3 is CASSRGYNEQFF. In nucleotides, the CDR3 is TGTGCCAGTAGTAGAGGGTACAATGAGCAGTTCTTC.